The rows below give T cell receptor beta chains drawn from one sample of a study of blood T cell repertoires in COVID-19. Measured with immunoSEQ multiplex PCR; TCRdb has only the in-frame clones, and not every one. The table lists some 46,000 clones, almost 85% of them singletons, with more than 20% in the top ten. Specimen: peripheral blood. Source of these receptors: a woman aged 55-69 years with acute or convalescent COVID-19. The CDR3 runs from the conserved cysteine through the conserved F or W. The order of the fields is clone size, J gene, V gene, D gene, CDR3 DNA, CDR3 protein. The D gene is left open where the match is weak. Clone size is stated in some rows and not others, as once, few, many or a class when expanded.

>NA|TRBJ2-2|TRBV6-1|TRBD2
TGTGCCAGCAGTGAAACCCCGGGACTAGCGGCCCGGGCGGACACCGGGGAGCTGTTTTTT
CASSETPGLAARADTGELFF
>NA|TRBJ1-1|TRBV4-1|NA
TGCGCCAGCAGCCCACCCGATCGAGCCGCTTTCTTT
CASSPPDRAAFF
>NA|TRBJ2-7|TRBV3-1/TRBV3-2|NA
TGTGCCAGCAGTCCCGAGGTGGGGGGAGTCTACGAGCAGTACTTC
CASSPEVGGVYEQYF
>NA|TRBJ2-7|TRBV6-7|NA
TGTGCCAGCAGTACCGGGCGGGGCCTCTACGAGCAGTACTTC
CASSTGRGLYEQYF
>NA|TRBJ2-3|TRBV4-1|NA
TGCGCCAGCAGCCAATTAGGGGGAACAGATACGCAGTATTTT
CASSQLGGTDTQYF
>NA|TRBJ1-2|TRBV5-5|TRBD1
TGTGCCAGCAGCCCACGGGGACAGGGGGGAGGCTACACCTTC
CASSPRGQGGGYTF
>NA|TRBJ2-7|TRBV4-3|NA
TGCGCCAGCAGCCAAGATAAACAGGGAAGCTACGAGCAGTACTTC
CASSQDKQGSYEQYF
>NA|TRBJ2-1|TRBV29-1|TRBD1
TGCAGCGTTGATCCGCAGGGGGCGCGCAATGAGCAGTTCTTC
CSVDPQGARNEQFF
>NA|TRBJ1-2|TRBV10-3|NA
TGTGCCATCAGTGGGTCTAGGGGGGGCGTCCTCAACGGCTATGGCTACACCTTC
CAISGSRGGVLNGYGYTF
>NA|TRBJ1-5|TRBV6-5|NA
TGTGCCAGCAGTTACGGCGGGCCGGGTAGCAATCAGCCCCAGCATTTT
CASSYGGPGSNQPQHF
>NA|TRBJ2-3|TRBV19|NA
TGTGCCAGTAGTATGCCACCCACTAGTCTTGGTACGCAGTATTTT
CASSMPPTSLGTQYF
>NA|TRBJ1-3|TRBV3-1/TRBV3-2|TRBD1
TGTGCCAGCAGCCGGCAGGGGGCTGGAAACACCATATATTTT
CASSRQGAGNTIYF
>NA|TRBJ2-7|TRBV2|NA
TGTGCCAGCAGGACGAACCGAGTGACAGGTTCCTACGAGCAGTACTTC
CASRTNRVTGSYEQYF
>NA|TRBJ2-3|TRBV9|TRBD2
TGTGCCAGCAGCATGCGGGGGGGCGGAGATACGCAGTATTTT
CASSMRGGGDTQYF
>few|TRBJ1-1|TRBV19|NA
TGTGCCAGCGGGGTCATGAACACTGAAGCTTTCTTT
CASGVMNTEAFF
>NA|TRBJ2-3|TRBV6-2/TRBV6-3|NA
TGTGCCAGCAGTCTACAGGGAGATACGCAGTATTTT
CASSLQGDTQYF
>NA|TRBJ1-2|TRBV11-2|TRBD1
TGTGCCAGCAGCTTAGTCAGGGGGAATGGCTACACCTTC
CASSLVRGNGYTF
>NA|TRBJ2-1|TRBV6-6|TRBD1
TGTGCCAGCCTTTCCGGGACAGCCTCCTACAATGAGCAGTTCTTC
CASLSGTASYNEQFF
>once|TRBJ2-3|TRBV7-7|TRBD2
TGTGCCAGCAGCACAGGACTAGCAAACACAGATACGCAGTATTTT
CASSTGLANTDTQYF
>NA|TRBJ2-7|TRBV29-1|TRBD1
TGCAGCGTTGAAGAAACCGGGACAGGGGGTTACGAGCAGTACTTC
CSVEETGTGGYEQYF
>NA|TRBJ2-6|TRBV10-1|NA
TGCGCCGACCATGCGGTATTGGGGGCCAACGTCCTGACTTTC
CADHAVLGANVLTF
>NA|TRBJ2-7|TRBV7-2|TRBD1
TGTGCCAGCAGCAAAACCGGGACAGAGATTTACGAGCAGTACTTC
CASSKTGTEIYEQYF
>NA|TRBJ2-5|TRBV23-1|NA
TGCGCCAGCACCCCTCTCGGCGAGGCCCTCGGCCAAGAGACCCAGTACTTC
CASTPLGEALGQETQYF
>NA|TRBJ2-3|TRBV7-9|TRBD2
TGTGCCAGCAGCTCCGGGACTAGCGAGTTCTCAGATACGCAGTATTTT
CASSSGTSEFSDTQYF
>NA|TRBJ2-7|TRBV13|NA
TGTGCCAGCAGCTTAGGTCCCAGTGCGGGCTACGAGCAGTACTTC
CASSLGPSAGYEQYF
>once|TRBJ2-1|TRBV27|TRBD1
TGTGCCAGCGGCCCTACAGGGGTCGGGAATGAGCAGTTCTTC
CASGPTGVGNEQFF
>few|TRBJ2-2|TRBV28|NA
TGTGCCAGCAGTTTTCGCACCGGGGAGCTGTTTTTT
CASSFRTGELFF
>NA|TRBJ1-3|TRBV7-9|NA
TGTGCCAGCAGCACCGGGGGTGGAAACACCATATATTTT
CASSTGGGNTIYF